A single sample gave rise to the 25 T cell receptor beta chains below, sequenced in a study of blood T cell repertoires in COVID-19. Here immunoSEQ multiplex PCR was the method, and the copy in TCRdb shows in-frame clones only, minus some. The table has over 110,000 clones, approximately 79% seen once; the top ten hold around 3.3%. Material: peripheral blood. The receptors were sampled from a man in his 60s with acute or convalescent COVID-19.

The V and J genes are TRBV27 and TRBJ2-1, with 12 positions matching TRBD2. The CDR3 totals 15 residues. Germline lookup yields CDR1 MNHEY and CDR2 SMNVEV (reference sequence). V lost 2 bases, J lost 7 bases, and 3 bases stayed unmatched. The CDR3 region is CASSLEGLAGNEQFF. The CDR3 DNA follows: TGTGCCAGCAGTTTAGAGGGACTAGCGGGTAATGAGCAGTTCTTC.

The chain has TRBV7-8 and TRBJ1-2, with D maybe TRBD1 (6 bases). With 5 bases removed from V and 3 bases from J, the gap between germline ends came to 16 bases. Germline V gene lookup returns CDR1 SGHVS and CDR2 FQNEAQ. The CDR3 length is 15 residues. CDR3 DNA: TGTGCCAGCAGCCTCCGCGGGGGGCTGGACTATGGCTACACCTTC. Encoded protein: CASSLRGGLDYGYTF.

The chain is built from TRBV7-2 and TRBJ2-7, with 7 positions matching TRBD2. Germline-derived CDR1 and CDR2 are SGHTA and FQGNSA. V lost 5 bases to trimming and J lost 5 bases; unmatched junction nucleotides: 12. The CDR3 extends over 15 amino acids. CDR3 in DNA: TGTGCCAGCAGCCTCCGAGGCGGGAGTCCTGACGAGCAGTACTTC. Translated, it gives CASSLRGGSPDEQYF.

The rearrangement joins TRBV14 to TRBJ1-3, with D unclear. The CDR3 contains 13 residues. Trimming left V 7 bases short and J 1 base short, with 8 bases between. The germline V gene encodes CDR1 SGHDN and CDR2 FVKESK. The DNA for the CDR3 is TGTGCCAGCAACCGAGGATCTGGAAACACCATATATTTT. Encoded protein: CASNRGSGNTIYF.

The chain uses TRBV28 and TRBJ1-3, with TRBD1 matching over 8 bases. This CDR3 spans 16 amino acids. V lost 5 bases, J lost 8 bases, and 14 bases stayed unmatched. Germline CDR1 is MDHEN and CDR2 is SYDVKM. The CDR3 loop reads CASSPTGGGNWDTIYF. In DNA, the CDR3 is TGTGCCAGCAGTCCAACAGGGGGAGGGAATTGGGACACCATATATTTT.

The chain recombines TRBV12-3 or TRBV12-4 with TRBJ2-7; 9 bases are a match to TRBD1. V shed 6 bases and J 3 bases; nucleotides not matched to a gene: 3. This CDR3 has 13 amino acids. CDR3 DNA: TGTGCCAGCAGCTTGACAGGGGGCTACGAGCAGTACTTC. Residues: CASSLTGGYEQYF.

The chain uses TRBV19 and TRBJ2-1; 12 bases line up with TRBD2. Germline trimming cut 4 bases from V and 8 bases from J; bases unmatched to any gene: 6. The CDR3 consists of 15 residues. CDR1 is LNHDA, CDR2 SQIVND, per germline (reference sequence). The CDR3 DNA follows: TGTGCCAGTAGTAAGACTAGCGGGAGTGGATATGAGCAGTTCTTC. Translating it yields CASSKTSGSGYEQFF.

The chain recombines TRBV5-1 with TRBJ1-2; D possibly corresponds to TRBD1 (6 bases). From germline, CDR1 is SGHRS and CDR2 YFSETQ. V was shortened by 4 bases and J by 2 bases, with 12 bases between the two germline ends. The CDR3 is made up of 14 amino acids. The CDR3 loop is CASSTNRANYGYTF. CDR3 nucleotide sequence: TGCGCCAGCAGCACGAACAGGGCGAACTATGGCTACACCTTC.

The CDR3, as DNA: TGTGCCAGCAGTGAAAAGGGAAGGGAGGGAGGTCAGCCCCAGCATTTT. Translating it yields CASSEKGREGGQPQHF. The rearrangement links TRBV2 to TRBJ1-5, with D hard to call. V was pared by 2 bases and J by 6 bases, with 17 bases between. This CDR3 is built from 16 residues. From germline, CDR1 is SNHLY and CDR2 FYNNEI.

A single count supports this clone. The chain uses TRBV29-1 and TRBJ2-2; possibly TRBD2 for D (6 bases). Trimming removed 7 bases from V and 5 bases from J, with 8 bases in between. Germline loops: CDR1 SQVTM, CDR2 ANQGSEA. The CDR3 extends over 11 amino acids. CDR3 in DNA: TGCAGCGCTGGGGGGACCGGGGAGCTGTTTTTT. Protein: CSAGGTGELFF.

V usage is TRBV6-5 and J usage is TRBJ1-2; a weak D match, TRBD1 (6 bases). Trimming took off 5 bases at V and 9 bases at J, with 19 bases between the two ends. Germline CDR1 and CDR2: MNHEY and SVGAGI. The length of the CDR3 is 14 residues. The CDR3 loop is CASSQMGTLARYTF. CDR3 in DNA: TGTGCCAGCAGTCAAATGGGGACACTGGCGCGCTACACCTTC.

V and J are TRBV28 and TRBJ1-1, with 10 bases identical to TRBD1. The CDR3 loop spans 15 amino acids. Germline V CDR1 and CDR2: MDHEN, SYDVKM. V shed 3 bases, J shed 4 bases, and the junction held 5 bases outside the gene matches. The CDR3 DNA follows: TGTGCCAGCAGTTTGGGGGGACAGGGGATCACTGAAGCTTTCTTT. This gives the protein CASSLGGQGITEAFF.

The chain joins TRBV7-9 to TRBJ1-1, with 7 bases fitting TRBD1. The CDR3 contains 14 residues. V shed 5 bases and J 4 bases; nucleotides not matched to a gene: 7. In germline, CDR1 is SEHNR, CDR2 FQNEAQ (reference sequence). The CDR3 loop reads CASSPRGLGTEAFF. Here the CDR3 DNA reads TGTGCCAGCAGCCCGAGGGGGCTGGGCACTGAAGCTTTCTTT.

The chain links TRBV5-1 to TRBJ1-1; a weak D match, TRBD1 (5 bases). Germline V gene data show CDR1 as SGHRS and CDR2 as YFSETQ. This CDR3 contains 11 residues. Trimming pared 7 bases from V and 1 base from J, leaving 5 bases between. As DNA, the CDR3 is TGCGCCAGCCAGGGGAACACTGAAGCTTTCTTT. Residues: CASQGNTEAFF. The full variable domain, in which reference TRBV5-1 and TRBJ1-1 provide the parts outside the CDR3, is KAGVTQTPRYLIKTRGQQVTLSCSPISGHRSVSWYQQTPGQGLQFLFEYFSETQRNKGNFPGRFSGRQFSNSRSEMNVSTLELGDSALYLCASQGNTEAFFGQGTRLTVV.

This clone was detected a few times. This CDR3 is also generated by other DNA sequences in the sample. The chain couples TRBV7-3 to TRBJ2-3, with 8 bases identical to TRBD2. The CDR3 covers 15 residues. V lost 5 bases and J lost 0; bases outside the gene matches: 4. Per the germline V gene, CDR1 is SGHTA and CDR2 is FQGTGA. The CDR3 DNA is TGTGCCAGCAGCCGCGCGGGAGGAAGCACAGATACGCAGTATTTT. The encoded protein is CASSRAGGSTDTQYF.

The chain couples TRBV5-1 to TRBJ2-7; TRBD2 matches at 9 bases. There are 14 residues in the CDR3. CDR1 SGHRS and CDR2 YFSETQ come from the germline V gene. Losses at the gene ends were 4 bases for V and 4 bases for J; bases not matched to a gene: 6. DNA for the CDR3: TGCGCCAGCAGCAGTAGCGGGAGTTTTTACGAGCAGTACTTC. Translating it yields CASSSSGSFYEQYF.

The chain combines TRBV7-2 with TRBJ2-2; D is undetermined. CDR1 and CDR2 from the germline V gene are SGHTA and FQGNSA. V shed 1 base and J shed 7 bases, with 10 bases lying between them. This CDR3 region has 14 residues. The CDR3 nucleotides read TGTGCCAGCAGCTTAGAGCGCCAGAGCGGGGAGCTGTTTTTT. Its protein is CASSLERQSGELFF.

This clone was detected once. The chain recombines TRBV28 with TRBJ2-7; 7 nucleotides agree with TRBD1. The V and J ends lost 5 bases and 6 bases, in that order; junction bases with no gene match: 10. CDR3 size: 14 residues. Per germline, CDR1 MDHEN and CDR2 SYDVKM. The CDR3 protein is CASSIDRVMSEQYF. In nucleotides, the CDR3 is TGTGCCAGCAGTATAGACAGGGTTATGAGCGAGCAGTACTTC. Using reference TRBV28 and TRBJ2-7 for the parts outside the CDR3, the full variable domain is DVKVTQSSRYLVKRTGEKVFLECVQDMDHENMFWYRQDPGLGLRLIYFSYDVKMKEKGDIPEGYSVSREKKERFSLILESASTNQTSMYLCASSIDRVMSEQYFGPGTRLTVT.

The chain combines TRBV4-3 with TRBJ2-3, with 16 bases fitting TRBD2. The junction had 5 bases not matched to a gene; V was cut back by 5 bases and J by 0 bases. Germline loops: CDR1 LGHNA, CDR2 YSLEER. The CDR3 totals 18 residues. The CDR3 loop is CASSMGLAGGTSTDTQYF. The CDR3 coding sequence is TGCGCCAGCAGCATGGGACTAGCGGGGGGGACTAGCACAGATACGCAGTATTTT.

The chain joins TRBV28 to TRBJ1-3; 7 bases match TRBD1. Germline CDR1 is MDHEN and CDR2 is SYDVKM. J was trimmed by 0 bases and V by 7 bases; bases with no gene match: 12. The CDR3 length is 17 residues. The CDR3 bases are TGTGCCAGCAATTTCGTCAGGGGGTCCCTCTCTGGAAACACCATATATTTT. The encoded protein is CASNFVRGSLSGNTIYF.

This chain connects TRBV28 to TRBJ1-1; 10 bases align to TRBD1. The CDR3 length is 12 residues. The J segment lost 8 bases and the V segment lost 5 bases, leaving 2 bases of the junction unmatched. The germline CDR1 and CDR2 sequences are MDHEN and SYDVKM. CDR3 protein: CASSGTGDEAFF. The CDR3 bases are TGTGCCAGCAGTGGGACAGGGGACGAAGCTTTCTTT.

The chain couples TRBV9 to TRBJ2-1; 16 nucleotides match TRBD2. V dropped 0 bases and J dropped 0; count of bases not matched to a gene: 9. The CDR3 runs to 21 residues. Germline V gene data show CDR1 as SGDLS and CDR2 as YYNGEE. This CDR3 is CASSVGIGGLAGGSSYNEQFF. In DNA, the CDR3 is TGTGCCAGCAGCGTAGGCATAGGGGGACTAGCGGGAGGGAGCTCCTACAATGAGCAGTTCTTC.

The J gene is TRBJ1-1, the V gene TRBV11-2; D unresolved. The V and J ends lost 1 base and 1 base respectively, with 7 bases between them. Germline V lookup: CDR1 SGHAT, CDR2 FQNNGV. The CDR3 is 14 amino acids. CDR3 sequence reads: CASSLGRENTEAFF. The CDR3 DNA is TGTGCCAGCAGCTTAGGACGGGAGAACACTGAAGCTTTCTTT.

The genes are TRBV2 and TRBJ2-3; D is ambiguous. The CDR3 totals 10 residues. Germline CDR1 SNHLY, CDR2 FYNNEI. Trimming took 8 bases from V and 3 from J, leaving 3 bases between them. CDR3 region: CASQTDTQYF. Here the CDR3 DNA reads TGTGCCAGCCAGACAGATACGCAGTATTTT.

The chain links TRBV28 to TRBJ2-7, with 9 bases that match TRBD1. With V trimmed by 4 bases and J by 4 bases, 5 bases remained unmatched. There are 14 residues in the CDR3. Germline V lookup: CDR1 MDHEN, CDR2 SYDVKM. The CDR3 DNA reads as TGTGCCAGCAGTTATGGGACAGGGATGTACGAGCAGTACTTC. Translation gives CASSYGTGMYEQYF.